This is a list of T cell receptor beta chains from one sample in a study of T cell changes during pregnancy in multiple sclerosis. TCRdb keeps only in-frame clones here, not all; method: immunoSEQ multiplex PCR. The table records about 68,000 clones, 91% of them present only once. This specimen was peripheral blood, taken in the second trimester of pregnancy. All receptors derive from a female donor with multiple sclerosis, enrolled in a pregnancy study. CDR3s include the opening cysteine and the closing phenylalanine or tryptophan.

TRBJ1-1,TRBV27,CASSFGSQAFF
TRBJ1-3,TRBV19,CASRPAEAGGNTIYF
TRBJ1-1,TRBV29-1,CSVDTGGTEAFF
TRBJ1-2,TRBV4-3,CASSPAGQDGAYGYTF
TRBJ2-1,TRBV9,CASSAGLADFNEQFF
TRBJ1-3,TRBV12-5,CASGLGGGASGNTIYF
TRBJ1-2,TRBV7-9,CASSLAGAQNYGYTF
TRBJ2-7,TRBV4-1,CASSRWTSGGAPVVYEQYF
TRBJ2-5,TRBV25-1,CASSAVGGTQYF
TRBJ2-3,TRBV5-1,CASSRGQGGTDTQYF
TRBJ1-1,TRBV29-1,CSVVGHANTEAFF
TRBJ1-1,TRBV14,CASSQGGQPSGTEAFF
TRBJ2-4,TRBV7-2,CASSARQGLAKNIQYF
TRBJ2-5,TRBV13,CASSLKTALETQYF
TRBJ2-7,TRBV10-1,CASGRGQGNYEQYF
TRBJ2-3,TRBV5-6,CASSFGGSTQYF
TRBJ1-6,TRBV9,CASSGRDKYNSPLHF
TRBJ2-7,TRBV2,CASSKDRPLSYEQYF
TRBJ1-3,TRBV6-5,CASSYAGGNTIYF
TRBJ1-1,TRBV6-1,CASSSGFDTEAFF
TRBJ2-2,TRBV5-8,CASSVLIRRQYTGELFF
TRBJ2-2,TRBV4-3,CASSQDSKGQANTGELFF
TRBJ2-1,TRBV19,CASSIGGGAWREQFF
TRBJ2-2,TRBV19,CASSPRDRAPGELFF
TRBJ2-2,TRBV19,CASHGPGTGELFF
TRBJ2-1,TRBV7-2,CASSLDGTNNEQFF
TRBJ1-5,TRBV30,CAWSSYAGVGNQPQHF
TRBJ1-5,TRBV13,CASSSGDTNSNQPQHF
TRBJ2-2,TRBV2,CASNGGGRNTGELFF
TRBJ1-1,TRBV11-1,CASSIGGAGNTEAFF
TRBJ2-3,TRBV11-2,CASSSQGWGVTDTQYF
TRBJ2-1,TRBV11-1,CASSLLAGSSYNEQFF
TRBJ1-3,TRBV19,CASSTGQGKNTIYF
TRBJ1-1,TRBV11-3,CASSGQGNTEAFF
TRBJ2-1,TRBV30,CAWSALTGYGGNEQFF
TRBJ1-1,TRBV13,CASSGPGQGARNTEAFF
TRBJ2-3,TRBV30,CAWSVLGNTQYF
TRBJ1-1,TRBV19,CASSIRFGGTEAFF
TRBJ2-1,TRBV10-3,CAIKATIGAESSYNEQFF
TRBJ2-3,TRBV5-6,CASSLGSARDTQYF
TRBJ2-7,TRBV7-3,CASSLTLGGYEQYF
TRBJ2-3,TRBV7-2,CASIKVAGGADTQYF
TRBJ1-1,TRBV6-5,CASSYSGDRNTEAFF
TRBJ1-1,TRBV27,CASSPEHRGLNTEAFF
TRBJ1-2,TRBV2,CASSEGDRGHGYTF
TRBJ1-5,TRBV5-6,CASSFTGNSNQPQHF
TRBJ1-2,TRBV7-3,CASSDGGTDHYGYTF
TRBJ2-7,TRBV10-3,CAISESSYEQYF
TRBJ2-2,TRBV27,CASSLGAATGELFF
TRBJ1-1,TRBV6-5,CASSLDRAVTEAFF
TRBJ1-1,TRBV7-8,CASSPRSGVGTEAFF
TRBJ2-7,TRBV9,CASSPLGTGTYEQYF
TRBJ1-4,TRBV6-6,CASSPWGTELEKLFF
TRBJ2-5,TRBV13,CASSFGQGQETQYF
TRBJ2-3,TRBV9,CASSVLGGASRTDTQYF
TRBJ2-5,TRBV28,CASSPLAGAIQETQYF
TRBJ1-2,TRBV2,CASSERGQGASGYGYTF